Presented here are 18 T cell receptor beta chains from one specimen sequenced in a study of T cells in Graves' hyperthyroidism and ophthalmopathy. RNA transcripts gave rise to amplified TCR beta CDR3 regions. Primed by the HTBI set, a first-round RT-PCR was run on the TCR CDR3. TCRdb reprocessed the multiplex PCR reads with MiXCR, giving one entry per CDR3 protein. The sample shows about 680,000 distinct CDR3 sequences, 30% to 40% of them seen only once. Sequenced sample: blood. Receptor source: a woman between 40 and 50 years old with Graves' hyperthyroidism.

This clonotype was seen repeatedly, ten times or more. The chain recombines TRBV6-5 with TRBJ1-2; weak D call: TRBD1 (5 bases). V lost 0 bases and J lost 8, with 16 bases in between. Per the germline V gene, CDR1 is MNHEY and CDR2 is SVGAGI. The CDR3 contains 15 residues. The CDR3 coding sequence is TGTGCCAGCAGTTACTCGGGGCAGGGACCTAGCGGCTACACCTTC. It specifies CASSYSGQGPSGYTF.

This chain links TRBV29-1 with TRBJ2-1; maybe TRBD2 (5 bases). This CDR3 region has 13 residues. Trimming removed 3 bases from V and 6 bases from J, with 12 bases in between. Germline CDR1 and CDR2: SQVTM and ANQGSEA. In DNA, the CDR3 is TGCAGCGTTGAGGAACTAGTGCCCAATGAGCAGTTCTTC. Its translation: CSVEELVPNEQFF.

The chain carries TRBV7-2 and TRBJ2-7; 9 bases match TRBD1. V shed 5 bases, J shed 5 bases, and the junction held 7 bases outside the gene matches. CDR3 size: 14 residues. Germline CDR1 is SGHTA and CDR2 is FQGNSA. Here the CDR3 DNA reads TGTGCCAGCAGCCACCTACGGACAGGGGACGAGCAGTACTTC. This gives the protein CASSHLRTGDEQYF. The variable domain in full, completed from reference TRBV7-2 and TRBJ2-7, reads GAGVSQSPSNKVTEKGKDVELRCDPISGHTALYWYRQSLGQGLEFLIYFQGNSAPDKSGLPSDRFSAERTGGSVSTLTIQRTQQEDSAVYLCASSHLRTGDEQYFGPGTRLTVT.

Points on this clonotype: An end of the junction does not agree with germline; a read error may underlie this. The chain links TRBV10-3 to TRBJ1-1; no clear D gene. The germline V gene has CDR1 ENHRY and CDR2 SYGVKD. The CDR3 runs 15 residues. The DNA for the CDR3 is TGTGCCAGCAGTGGCCCGGACTTCACGAGCACTGAAGCTTTCTTT. This translates into CASSGPDFTSTEAFF.

The chain couples TRBV12-3 or TRBV12-4 to TRBJ2-7; D perhaps matches TRBD1 (6 bases). Trimming cost V 7 bases and J 3 bases, with 16 bases left between them. CDR3 size: 14 residues. The CDR3 protein is CASTPRGHSYEQYF. The CDR3 bases are TGTGCCAGCACCCCTAGGGGACACAGCTACGAGCAGTACTTC.

The chain has TRBV5-1 and TRBJ2-6, with D perhaps TRBD1 (6 bases). The CDR3 covers 17 residues. CDR1 SGHRS and CDR2 YFSETQ come from the germline V gene. V was trimmed by 3 bases and J by 0 bases, leaving 13 bases between them. This chain's CDR3 is CASSSGTTVSGANVLTF. CDR3 DNA: TGCGCCAGCAGCTCGGGGACAACGGTCTCTGGGGCCAACGTCCTGACTTTC.

The genes are TRBV29-1 and TRBJ2-3; D is perhaps TRBD1 (5 bases). V was clipped by 3 bases and J by 1 base, with 8 bases between them. The CDR3 covers 13 residues. Looked up from germline, CDR1 is SQVTM and CDR2 is ANQGSEA. This CDR3 reads CSVEPRGTDTQYF. The CDR3 bases are TGCAGCGTTGAGCCCAGGGGCACAGATACGCAGTATTTT.

This clonotype was counted at least ten times. This rearrangement joins TRBV2 to TRBJ2-7; D ambiguous. The CDR3 covers 15 residues. Trimming left V 7 bases short and J 0 bases short, with 16 bases between. Germline V gives CDR1 SNHLY, CDR2 FYNNEI. CDR3: CASIRSGQSSYEQYF. CDR3 nucleotides: TGTGCCAGCATAAGGTCCGGGCAGAGCTCCTACGAGCAGTACTTC.

Many counts were recorded for this clonotype. V usage is TRBV19 and J usage is TRBJ1-1; maybe TRBD1 (6 bases). V was trimmed by 5 bases and J by 0 bases, leaving 16 bases between them. CDR3 length: 16 residues. From germline, CDR1 is LNHDA and CDR2 SQIVND (reference sequence). The DNA of the CDR3 is TGTGCCAGTAGTCTTACCTCTACAGGGTTGAACACTGAAGCTTTCTTT. It specifies CASSLTSTGLNTEAFF.

This clonotype was detected only a few times. V is TRBV4-1 and J is TRBJ2-5; D unresolved. The CDR3 spans 12 residues. V gave up 2 bases and J gave up 12 bases, with 13 bases separating them. Germline V gene data show CDR1 as MGHRA and CDR2 as YSYEKL. CDR3: CASSQNPGWEYF. DNA for the CDR3: TGCGCCAGCAGCCAAAATCCGGGCTGGGAGTACTTC.

The chain carries TRBV5-5 and TRBJ2-7; D call uncertain. The DNA end favors TRBJ2-1, so the J call may be wrong. The germline CDR1 and CDR2 sequences are SGHKS and YYEKEE (reference sequence). The CDR3 spans 14 residues. CDR3 protein: CASSLARQSTEQFF. DNA for the CDR3: TGTGCCAGCAGCTTAGCGCGTCAGTCGACGGAGCAGTTCTTC.

This sequence joins TRBV12-3 or TRBV12-4 and TRBJ1-6; TRBD1 matches 9 bases. V shed 2 bases and J 0 bases; nucleotides not matched to a gene: 11. The CDR3 totals 20 residues. The CDR3 is CASSLKGQGGISSYNSPLHF. The CDR3 nucleotides read TGTGCCAGCAGTTTAAAGGGACAGGGCGGCATAAGCTCCTATAATTCACCCCTCCACTTT.

In this sample, this clonotype turned up many times. The chain uses TRBV7-9 and TRBJ2-2; 10 bases agree with TRBD2. V trimming: 6 bases; J trimming: 5 bases; junction bases outside the gene matches: 6. Germline lookup yields CDR1 SEHNR and CDR2 FQNEAQ (reference sequence). The CDR3 consists of 15 residues. Here the CDR3 DNA reads TGTGCCAGCAGTTCGAAGCGGGAGGGTACCGGGGAGCTGTTTTTT. This translates into CASSSKREGTGELFF.

With regard to this clonotype: This may be a read error, as it is one base from a much larger clone. J is TRBJ1-2 and V is TRBV19; D gene ambiguous. CDR3 length: 13 residues. Germline CDR1 and CDR2: LNHDA and SQIVND (reference sequence). The CDR3 DNA sequence: TGTGTCAGTACGGAACAGTTGGAGGGTGGCTACACCTTC. Amino acid sequence: CVSTEQLEGGYTF.

This clonotype was counted ten times or more. A much larger clone lies one base from this, so it may be a read error. The V and J genes are TRBV18 and TRBJ2-7, with D unresolved. The V gene lost 8 bases and the J gene lost 3 bases, with 8 bases spanning the gap. This CDR3 is built from 11 residues. Germline-derived CDR1 and CDR2 are KGHSH and LQKENI. The CDR3 region is CASSPDYEQYF. In nucleotides, the CDR3 is TGTGCCAGCAGCCCGGACTACGAGCAGTACTTC.

At least ten counts were recorded for this clonotype. This rearrangement joins TRBV13 to TRBJ2-5; 13 bases fit TRBD2. The trim removed 6 bases at V and 5 bases at J, leaving 6 bases unmatched. Looked up from germline, CDR1 is PRHDT and CDR2 is FYEKMQ (reference sequence). This CDR3 spans 15 amino acids. CDR3 nucleotides: TGTGCCAGCAGAGGACTAGCGGGAGATAGGGAGACCCAGTACTTC. Translation gives CASRGLAGDRETQYF.

In this sample, this clonotype turned up a few times. The V gene is TRBV6-6, the J gene TRBJ1-1; D remains unclear. The germline V gene encodes CDR1 MNHNY and CDR2 SVGAGI (reference sequence). The CDR3 loop spans 16 amino acids. V shed 8 bases and J shed 1 base, with 20 bases lying between them. The CDR3 sequence is CASSYTPDPPNTEAFF. The CDR3 nucleotides are TGTGCCAGCTCCTACACCCCCGATCCTCCGAACACTGAAGCTTTCTTT.

This chain uses TRBV7-9 with TRBJ1-5; D is possibly TRBD1 (5 bases). The CDR3 totals 12 residues. In germline, CDR1 is SEHNR, CDR2 FQNEAQ (reference sequence). The V end was cut by 8 bases, the J end by 5 bases, with 10 bases between. CDR3 nucleotide sequence: TGTGCCAGCGCGGGCAGGGATCAGCCCCAGCATTTT. It specifies CASAGRDQPQHF. Full variable domain (outside the CDR3, taken from reference TRBV7-9 and TRBJ1-5): DTGVSQNPRHKITKRGQNVTFRCDPISEHNRLYWYRQTLGQGPEFLTYFQNEAQLEKSRLLSDRFSAERPKGSFSTLEIQRTEQGDSAMYLCASAGRDQPQHFGDGTRLSIL.